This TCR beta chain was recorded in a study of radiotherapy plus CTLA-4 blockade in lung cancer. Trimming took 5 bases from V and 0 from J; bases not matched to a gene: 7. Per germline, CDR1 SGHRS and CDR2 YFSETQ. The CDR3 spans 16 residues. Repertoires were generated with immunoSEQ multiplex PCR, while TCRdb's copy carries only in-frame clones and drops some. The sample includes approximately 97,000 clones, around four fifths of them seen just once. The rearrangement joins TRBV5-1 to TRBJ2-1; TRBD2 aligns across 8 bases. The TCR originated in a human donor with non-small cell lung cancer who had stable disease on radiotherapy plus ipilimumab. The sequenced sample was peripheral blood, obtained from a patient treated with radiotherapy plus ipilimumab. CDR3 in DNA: TGCGCCAGCAGGGCGGAGCGGGGGAGCTCCTACAATGAGCAGTTCTTC. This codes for CASRAERGSSYNEQFF.